The text below deals with one TCR beta chain. Its matching antigen is unknown. The data derive from a study of a mutant IDH1 vaccine in newly diagnosed glioma. Study summary: Eight vaccinations were given in weeks 1, 3, 5, 7, 11, 15, 19 and 23. The start of vaccination came 4-6 weeks after radiotherapy alone, or with temozolomide cycles. Earlier therapy was either radiotherapy, temozolomide, or both, and most got both.

The germline V gene has CDR1 SGHTA and CDR2 FQGNSA. V gave up 1 base and J gave up 3 bases, with 6 bases separating them. The CDR3 extends over 14 amino acids. The assay was immunoSEQ multiplex PCR, and TCRdb's table has in-frame clones only and misses some. The repertoire holds some 80,000 clones, with around 85% as singletons. Documented time point: week 23, last vaccination. The investigators gave 300 ug of mutant IDH1 20-mer peptide in each vaccine dose, together with topical imiquimod. Donors had new WHO grade 3 or 4 IDH1-mutant, ATRX-lost astrocytomas. This chain uses TRBV7-2 with TRBJ2-2; unclear D gene. This receptor was obtained from a woman in her fifties or sixties with glioma. Sequencing used PBMCs, obtained from a glioma patient whose treatment included an IDH1 peptide vaccine. CDR3 coding DNA: TGTGCCAGCAGCTTAGGAGGTCACACCGGGGAGCTGTTTTTT. It encodes CASSLGGHTGELFF.